This TCR beta chain was retrieved from a study of CD8 T cells in Susac syndrome (dated by TCRdb to between 2017 and 2020). Background on the whole study: Repertoire sequencing was used to test whether CD8+ T cell activation and differentiation in Susac syndrome was antigen driven. The study compared CD8+ T cell repertoire clonality among about a dozen healthy donors, roughly 14 Susac syndrome patients and approximately 16 multiple sclerosis patients.

On this clonotype itself: Which antigen it targets is not known. Per-nucleotide qualities are absent, and no much larger clonotype sits a single base away.

High-throughput TCR beta sequencing profiled peripheral blood CD8+ and CD4+ T cells from healthy donors, Susac syndrome patients and multiple sclerosis patients. The multiple sclerosis controls were treatment-naive patients whose relapsing-remitting disease, either stable or active, fulfilled the revised McDonald criteria. Bulk CD8+ and CD4+ T cells were purified by magnetic negative isolation, while CD8+ TEMRA cells were enriched using FACS. Blood was collected in EDTA tubes and processed within 24 hours, with PBMCs isolated through density gradient centrifugation. PBMCs intended for TCR sequencing were cryopreserved in liquid nitrogen and were subsequently thawed in a 37 degrees C water bath. The sorted or isolated CD4+, CD8+ and CD8+ TEMRA cells had a purity of 90% or higher. RNA was extracted using the RNeasy kit, and about 0.5 to 1 ug of the RNA was reverse transcribed with random hexamers. The immunoSEQ multiplex PCR assay, which covers 54 Vbeta and 13 Jbeta segments, was used to amplify TCR beta CDR3 regions. Bias from PCR amplification was corrected by using a synthetic template baseline for primer optimization and for computational correction. Under the source paper's analysis protocol: Reads were annotated to V, D and J genes per IMGT and analyzed with immunoSEQ Analyzer, keeping only productive sequences. Clonality was computed as one minus Shannon entropy normalized by log2 of the number of productive unique sequences. For each patient and control, public and private clones were evaluated among the 100 most prevalent clones. Susac-specific clones were defined as absent from healthy and MS cohorts, around 1,000 published viral clones and other ImmuneACCESS disease sequences. Starting from the raw public reads, TCRdb applied fastp trimming at Q25, assembled clones with MiXCR and retained in-frame beta chains. Here each entry gathers all rows of one CDR3 protein and keeps the most common genes and DNA. For this entry, the V and J calls and clone size follow TCRdb and not the study's own pipeline. This sample comprises a few hundred thousand distinct CDR3 sequences, approximately 84% of them detected only once. The ten most abundant clones make up over 0.09% of the sample.

V is clipped by 5 bases and J by 3 bases, and the sequence between their germline boundaries is 5 bases long. The CDR3 covers 12 residues, taking in both the cysteine and the phenylalanine. The only DNA kept is the CDR3, 36 bases in frame from the first base. For CDR1 and CDR2, the germline V gene (reference sequence) lists SEHNR and FQNEAQ. General findings and caveats noted by the study authors: The study acknowledged that relatively few individuals were included in the TCR sequencing and HLA analysis.

This sequence uses TRBV7-9 and TRBJ2-1, with no reliable assignment of the D segment. Material for sequencing was CD8+ T cells from PBMCs. The sequence derives from a human donor with multiple sclerosis. CDR3 sequence: CASSHNYNEQFF. The DNA is as follows: TGTGCCAGCAGCCACAACTACAATGAGCAGTTCTTC.